What follows is one T cell receptor beta chain and its context. The data are from a study of blood T cell repertoires in COVID-19. CDR3 length: 14 amino acids. Germline V CDR1 and CDR2: SNHLY, FYNNEI. The V and J ends lost 7 bases and 0 bases, in that order; junction bases with no gene match: 6. Under the authors' procedure: Quantification of nucleated cells was approximated via reference gene primer amplification. The table came from immunoSEQ multiplex PCR; TCRdb's copy has only in-frame clones and leaves some out. The DNA was the basis for D and trimming; V, J and clone size are from that table. Among 150,000 or so clones listed, roughly 84% were seen once.

The origin of this receptor is a human donor with acute COVID-19. The donor label of this sample is uncertain. The chain combines TRBV2 with TRBJ2-7; 7 bases map to TRBD1. The source material was PBMCs or T cells enriched from blood (not recorded which). The CDR3 nucleotides read TGTGCCAGCACCAGGGACAGAAGCTCCTACGAGCAGTACTTC. Protein product: CASTRDRSSYEQYF. Combining the CDR3 with reference TRBV2 and TRBJ2-7 gives the whole variable domain EPEVTQTPSHQVTQMGQEVILRCVPISNHLYFYWYRQILGQKVEFLVSFYNNEISEKSEIFDDQFSVERPDGSNFTLKIRSTKLEDSAMYFCASTRDRSSYEQYFGPGTRLTVT.